This section outlines one T cell receptor (beta chain) sequence together with its context. Its cognate antigen has yet to be identified. Base qualities are missing; no much larger clone stands one base away. This entry is derived from a study of glioma-infiltrating T cells after dendritic cell vaccination (dated by TCRdb to 2015 to 2016). As for the study more broadly: Of the 15 glioblastoma patients in the cohort, all drawn from Phase I and II dendritic cell vaccination trials, 9 were newly diagnosed and 6 had recurrent disease. Patients received three intradermal dendritic cell vaccine injections at biweekly intervals in the arm below the axilla. The vaccine consisted of monocyte-derived dendritic cells cultured less than 9 days with IL-4 and GM-CSF, then pulsed overnight with autologous tumor lysate. In glioblastoma patients vaccinated with dendritic cells, deep sequencing of TCR beta CDR3 regions served to measure the amount of tumor-infiltrating lymphocytes and to compare repertoires between tumor and blood. Between the early 2000s and the early 2010s, the patients were given dendritic cell vaccination pulsed with autologous tumor lysate. Survival after dendritic cell vaccination was correlated with TCR sequencing metrics, including TIL content and tumor-blood repertoire overlap.

What the study reported, not specific to this receptor: Longer time to progression and overall survival after dendritic cell vaccination were predicted by higher estimated pretreatment TIL content. The cohort was small and heterogeneous, with few patients having full blood and tumor sets and even fewer initial-recurrent tumor pairs. TCR clonality showed no direct relationship with survival, which suggests that a diverse polyclonal response may matter. The three-group TCR overlap response model was described as speculative and requiring prospective validation.

The sample's time point label, in plain terms: after dendritic cell vaccination, including at tumor progression/relapse. Patients were selected on the basis of adequate residual fresh-frozen tumor tissue and more than two years of available survival data. None of the glioblastoma patients carried an isocitrate dehydrogenase mutation, although molecular status otherwise varied. PBMC collection took place before vaccination, two weeks after the third vaccination, and at tumor progression if progression occurred. Genomic DNA was extracted with the Qiagen DNeasy Blood extraction Kit. TCRB CDR3 regions were amplified from approximately 2 ug genomic DNA, or all available DNA if less, using the immunoSEQ assay. Multiplex PCR used 60 forward primers for TCR V beta segments and 13 reverse primers for J beta segments. Synthetic control templates were spiked into each sample at limiting dilution to estimate reads per starting template. The Illumina HiSeq System generated 87 bp sequencing reads. As for how the authors treated the data: PCR and sequencing errors were removed by a nearest neighbor algorithm that merged closely related sequences. TCR overlap was defined as the percentage of unique tumor TCR beta sequences that were also present in the same patient's peripheral blood. TCRdb re-hosts the immuneACCESS table, in-frame sequences only. Its copies lack some clones; in the studies checked, an unresolved V gene accounts for under half of them, and the cause for the rest is not known. V and J calls and clone size are copied from that table; D and trimming were computed from the DNA. The sample table records 65,000 or so clones; around nine tenths of these occur just once. The top ten clonotypes cover 11% of the sample.

This sample comprised blood, obtained after dendritic cell vaccination. The TCR originated in a human donor with glioblastoma.

The CDR3 has the sequence CASSRSAGWNYEQYF. At the DNA level, the sequence is TGTGCCAGCAGTCGATCCGCAGGATGGAACTACGAGCAGTACTTC. This receptor chain uses TRBV2 and TRBJ2-7; the D gene cannot be resolved reliably. The CDR3 contains 15 residues, cysteine and phenylalanine counted. The kept DNA is CDR3 alone, 45 bases in frame from the first base. The CDR1 and CDR2 encoded by the germline V gene are SNHLY and FYNNEI. V and J lose 5 bases and 3 bases, and a span of 17 bases separates them.